Detailed here is one T cell receptor (beta chain). Its antigen is still unknown. After removal of 8 bases from V and 0 bases from J, the junction contained 7 bases not matched to a gene. Germline V gene sequence: CDR1 MDHEN, CDR2 SYDVKM. This CDR3 has 16 residues. The repertoire was sequenced with immunoSEQ multiplex PCR; TCRdb's copy has only in-frame clones and lacks some. The profile shows 35,000 to 55,000 clones, 80% to 85% of them singletons. These data are taken from a study of a mutant IDH1 vaccine in newly diagnosed glioma. Study-level information: Patients under treatment included around 60% males and approximately 40% females and had a mean age of approximately 43 years. Prior therapy was radiotherapy, temozolomide, or both; most received both. V12 corresponded to week 35 and V13 to week 47.

Noted time point: week 35, safety follow-up. Topical imiquimod was applied with each vaccine dose, which held 300 ug of mutant IDH1 20-mer peptide. Scheduled for weeks 1, 3, 5, 7, 11, 15, 19 and 23, eight vaccinations were given to patients. This TCR was sampled from a woman between 40 and 50 years old with glioma. Some clones in this sample may be carry-over from other donors' samples. This chain links TRBV28 with TRBJ1-2, with TRBD1 matching 12 bases. The input for sequencing was PBMCs, taken from a glioma patient whose treatment included an IDH1 peptide vaccine. CDR3 region: CASRGTGGVSNYGYTF. The DNA for the CDR3 is TGTGCCAGCCGAGGGACAGGGGGCGTTTCTAACTATGGCTACACCTTC.